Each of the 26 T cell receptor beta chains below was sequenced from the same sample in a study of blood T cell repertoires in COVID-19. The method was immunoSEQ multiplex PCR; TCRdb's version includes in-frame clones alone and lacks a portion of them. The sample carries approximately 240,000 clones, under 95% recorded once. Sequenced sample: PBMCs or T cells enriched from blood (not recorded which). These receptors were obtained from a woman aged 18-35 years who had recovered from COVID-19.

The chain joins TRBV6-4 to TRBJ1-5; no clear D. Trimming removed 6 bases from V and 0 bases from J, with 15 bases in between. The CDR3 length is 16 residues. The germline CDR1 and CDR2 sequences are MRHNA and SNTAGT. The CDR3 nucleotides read TGTGCCAGCAGGGGAGGCTACCCTTATAGCAATCAGCCCCAGCATTTT. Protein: CASRGGYPYSNQPQHF.

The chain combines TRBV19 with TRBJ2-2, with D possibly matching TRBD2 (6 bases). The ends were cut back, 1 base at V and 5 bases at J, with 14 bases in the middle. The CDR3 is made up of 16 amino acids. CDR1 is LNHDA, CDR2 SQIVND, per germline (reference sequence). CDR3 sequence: CASSIGQGGRTGELFF. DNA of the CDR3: TGTGCCAGTAGTATAGGGCAGGGAGGTCGGACCGGGGAGCTGTTTTTT. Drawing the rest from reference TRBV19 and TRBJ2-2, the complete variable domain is DGGITQSPKYLFRKEGQNVTLSCEQNLNHDAMYWYRQDPGQGLRLIYYSQIVNDFQKGDIAEGYSVSREKKESFPLTVTSAQKNPTAFYLCASSIGQGGRTGELFFGEGSRLTVL.

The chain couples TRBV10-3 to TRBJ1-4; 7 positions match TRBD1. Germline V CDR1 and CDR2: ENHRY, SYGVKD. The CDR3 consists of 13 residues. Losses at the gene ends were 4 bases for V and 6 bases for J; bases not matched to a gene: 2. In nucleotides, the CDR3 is TGTGCCATCAGTGGGACAGGCTATGAAAAACTGTTTTTT. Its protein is CAISGTGYEKLFF.

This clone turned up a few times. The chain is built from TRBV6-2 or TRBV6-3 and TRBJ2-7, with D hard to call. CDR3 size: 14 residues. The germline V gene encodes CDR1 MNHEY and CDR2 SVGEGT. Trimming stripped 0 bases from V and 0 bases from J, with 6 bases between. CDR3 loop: CASSYSPLSYEQYF. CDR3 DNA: TGTGCCAGCAGTTACTCTCCCCTCTCCTACGAGCAGTACTTC.

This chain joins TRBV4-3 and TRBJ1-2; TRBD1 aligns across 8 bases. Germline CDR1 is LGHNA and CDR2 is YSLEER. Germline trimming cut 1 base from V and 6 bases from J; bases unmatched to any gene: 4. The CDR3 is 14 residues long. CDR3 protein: CASSQVAGGDGYTF. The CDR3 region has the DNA TGCGCCAGCAGCCAAGTTGCAGGGGGCGATGGCTACACCTTC.

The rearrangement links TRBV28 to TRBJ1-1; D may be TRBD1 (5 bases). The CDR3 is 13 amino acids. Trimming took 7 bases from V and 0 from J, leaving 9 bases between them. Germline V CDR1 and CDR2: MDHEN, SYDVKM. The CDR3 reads CASKRQLNTEAFF. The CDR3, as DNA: TGTGCCAGCAAGAGACAGCTGAACACTGAAGCTTTCTTT.

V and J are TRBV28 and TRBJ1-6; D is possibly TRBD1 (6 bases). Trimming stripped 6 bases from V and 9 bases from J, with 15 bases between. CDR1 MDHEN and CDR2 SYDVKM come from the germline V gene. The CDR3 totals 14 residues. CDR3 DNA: TGTGCCAGCAGCCTGAGGGGGGGTTCTTCACCCCTCCACTTT. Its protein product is CASSLRGGSSPLHF.

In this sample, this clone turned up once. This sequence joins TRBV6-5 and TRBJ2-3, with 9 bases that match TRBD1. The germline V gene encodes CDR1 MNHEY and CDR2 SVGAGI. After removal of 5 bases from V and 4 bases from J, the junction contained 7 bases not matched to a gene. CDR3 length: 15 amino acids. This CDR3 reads CASSPLQGAADTQYF. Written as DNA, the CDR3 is TGTGCCAGCAGTCCATTACAGGGGGCGGCAGATACGCAGTATTTT.

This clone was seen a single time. CDR3 sequence (DNA): TGTGCCAGCAGTGACGGCGGGTCCGCTTTCTTT. Protein: CASSDGGSAFF. The J gene is TRBJ1-1, the V gene TRBV2; no clear D. The CDR3 runs 11 residues. V gave up 3 bases and J gave up 11 bases, with 10 bases separating them. CDR1 SNHLY and CDR2 FYNNEI come from the germline V gene. The entire variable domain, with the rest obtained from reference TRBV2 and TRBJ1-1, is as follows: EPEVTQTPSHQVTQMGQEVILRCVPISNHLYFYWYRQILGQKVEFLVSFYNNEISEKSEIFDDQFSVERPDGSNFTLKIRSTKLEDSAMYFCASSDGGSAFFGQGTRLTVV.

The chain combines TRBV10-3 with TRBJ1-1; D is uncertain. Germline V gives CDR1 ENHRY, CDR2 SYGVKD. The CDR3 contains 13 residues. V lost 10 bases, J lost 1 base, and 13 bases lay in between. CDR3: CATLVTRNTEAFF. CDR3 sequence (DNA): TGTGCCACCCTAGTAACCAGGAACACTGAAGCTTTCTTT.

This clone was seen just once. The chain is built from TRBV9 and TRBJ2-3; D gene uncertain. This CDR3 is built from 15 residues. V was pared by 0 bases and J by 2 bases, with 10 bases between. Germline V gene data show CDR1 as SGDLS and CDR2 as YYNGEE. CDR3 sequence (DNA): TGTGCCAGCAGCGTAGATGGTAGTGTCACAGATACGCAGTATTTT. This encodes CASSVDGSVTDTQYF.

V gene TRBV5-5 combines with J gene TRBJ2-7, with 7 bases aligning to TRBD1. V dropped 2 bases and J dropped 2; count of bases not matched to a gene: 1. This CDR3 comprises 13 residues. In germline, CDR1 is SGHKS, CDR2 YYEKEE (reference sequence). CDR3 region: CASSLQGTYEQYF. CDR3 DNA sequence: TGTGCCAGCAGCTTACAGGGGACCTACGAGCAGTACTTC. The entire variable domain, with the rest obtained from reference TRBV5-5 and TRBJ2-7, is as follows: DAGVTQSPTHLIKTRGQQVTLRCSPISGHKSVSWYQQVLGQGPQFIFQYYEKEERGRGNFPDRFSARQFPNYSSELNVNALLLGDSALYLCASSLQGTYEQYFGPGTRLTVT.

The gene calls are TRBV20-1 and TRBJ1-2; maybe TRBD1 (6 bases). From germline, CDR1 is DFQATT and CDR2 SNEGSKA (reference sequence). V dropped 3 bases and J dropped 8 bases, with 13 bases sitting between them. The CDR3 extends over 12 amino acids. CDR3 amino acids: CSASDRSRGYTF. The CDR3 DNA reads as TGCAGTGCTAGTGACAGGTCTCGAGGCTACACCTTC.

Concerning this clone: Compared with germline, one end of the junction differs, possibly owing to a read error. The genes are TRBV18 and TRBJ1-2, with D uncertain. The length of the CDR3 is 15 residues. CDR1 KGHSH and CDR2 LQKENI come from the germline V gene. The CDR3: CASSPLTTGIYGYTF. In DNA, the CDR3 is TGTGCCAGCTCCCCACTCACGACCGGGATCTATGGCTACACCTTC.

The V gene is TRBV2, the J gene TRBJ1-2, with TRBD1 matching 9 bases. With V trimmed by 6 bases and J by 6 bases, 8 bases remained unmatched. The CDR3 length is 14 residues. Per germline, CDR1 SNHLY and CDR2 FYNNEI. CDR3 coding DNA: TGTGCCAGCAGCGTAATACAGGGGGCTAATGGCTACACCTTC. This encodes CASSVIQGANGYTF.

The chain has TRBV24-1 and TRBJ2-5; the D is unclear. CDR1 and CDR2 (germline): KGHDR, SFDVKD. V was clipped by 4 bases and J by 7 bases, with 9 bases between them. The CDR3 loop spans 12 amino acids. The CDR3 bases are TGTGCCACCAGTGACCTTAATTGGACCCAGTACTTC. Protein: CATSDLNWTQYF.

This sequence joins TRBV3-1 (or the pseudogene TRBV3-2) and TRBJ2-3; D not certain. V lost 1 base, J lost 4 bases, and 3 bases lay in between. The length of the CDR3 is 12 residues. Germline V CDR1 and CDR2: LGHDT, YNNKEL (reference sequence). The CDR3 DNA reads TGTGCCAGCAGCCAAGGCGCAGATACGCAGTATTTT. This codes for CASSQGADTQYF.

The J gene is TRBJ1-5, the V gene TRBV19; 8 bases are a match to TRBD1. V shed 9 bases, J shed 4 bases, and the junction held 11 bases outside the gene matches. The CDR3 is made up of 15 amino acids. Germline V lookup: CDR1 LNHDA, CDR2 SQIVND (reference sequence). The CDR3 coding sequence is TGTGCCAGCCACCCTACAGGGGGAGGGAATCAGCCCCAGCATTTT. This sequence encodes CASHPTGGGNQPQHF.

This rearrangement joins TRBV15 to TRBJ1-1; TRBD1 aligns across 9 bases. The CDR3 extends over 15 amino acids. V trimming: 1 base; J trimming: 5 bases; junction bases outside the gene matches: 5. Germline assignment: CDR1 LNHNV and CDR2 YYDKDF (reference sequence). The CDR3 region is CATSRGTGERTEAFF. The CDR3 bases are TGTGCCACCAGCAGAGGGACAGGGGAAAGGACTGAAGCTTTCTTT.

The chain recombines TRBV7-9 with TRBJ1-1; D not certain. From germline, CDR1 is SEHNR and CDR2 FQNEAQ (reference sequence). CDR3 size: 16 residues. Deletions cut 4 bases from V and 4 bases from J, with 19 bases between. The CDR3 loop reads CASSSRVLGVATEAFF. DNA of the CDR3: TGTGCCAGCAGCTCCCGGGTCTTGGGAGTCGCCACTGAAGCTTTCTTT.

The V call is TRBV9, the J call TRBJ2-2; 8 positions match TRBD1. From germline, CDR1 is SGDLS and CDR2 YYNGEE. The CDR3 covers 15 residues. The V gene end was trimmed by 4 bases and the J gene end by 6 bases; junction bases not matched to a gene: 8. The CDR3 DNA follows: TGTGCCAGCAGCTCCAGGACAGGGCACGCCGGGGAGCTGTTTTTT. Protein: CASSSRTGHAGELFF.

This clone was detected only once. The CDR3 region is CASSQDLGGQGGSDTQYF. The DNA of the CDR3 is TGCGCCAGCAGCCAAGATCTAGGGGGACAGGGAGGCTCAGATACGCAGTATTTT. J is TRBJ2-3 and V is TRBV4-3; 9 bases line up with TRBD1. Per the germline V gene, CDR1 is LGHNA and CDR2 is YSLEER. J lost 4 bases, V lost 0 bases, and 11 bases had no gene match. The CDR3 is 18 residues long.

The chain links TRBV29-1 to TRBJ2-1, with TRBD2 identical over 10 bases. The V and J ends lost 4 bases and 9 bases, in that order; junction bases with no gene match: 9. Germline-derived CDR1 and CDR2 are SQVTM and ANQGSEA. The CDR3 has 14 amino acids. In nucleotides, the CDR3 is TGCAGCGTTGGGCTAGCGGGAGAGGGAGGTGAGCAGTTCTTC. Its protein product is CSVGLAGEGGEQFF.

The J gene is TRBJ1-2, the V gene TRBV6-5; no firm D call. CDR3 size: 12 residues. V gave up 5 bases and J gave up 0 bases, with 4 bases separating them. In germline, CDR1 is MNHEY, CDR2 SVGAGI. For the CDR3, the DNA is TGTGCCAGCAGTCAAACTAACTATGGCTACACCTTC. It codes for CASSQTNYGYTF.

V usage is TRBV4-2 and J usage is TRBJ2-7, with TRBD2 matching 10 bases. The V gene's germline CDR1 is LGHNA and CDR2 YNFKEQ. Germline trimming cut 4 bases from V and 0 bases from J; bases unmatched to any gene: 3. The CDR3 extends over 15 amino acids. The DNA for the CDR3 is TGTGCCAGCAGCCCAGGACTAGCGGCCTCCTACGAGCAGTACTTC. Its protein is CASSPGLAASYEQYF.

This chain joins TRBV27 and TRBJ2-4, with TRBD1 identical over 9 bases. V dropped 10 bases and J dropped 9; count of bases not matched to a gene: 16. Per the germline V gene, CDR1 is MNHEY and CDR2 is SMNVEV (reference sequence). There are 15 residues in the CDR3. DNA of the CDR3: TGTGCCACCAAAGGGTCTACAGGGGGCGCAGGCATTCAGTACTTC. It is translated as CATKGSTGGAGIQYF.